Following are 22 T cell receptor beta chains from one sample sequenced in a study of blood T cells in healthy people across ages. Sample-barcoded 5' priming and a J-beta primer mix drove a second PCR of roughly 6 to 12 cycles. TCRdb fed the 5' RACE reads into MiXCR, producing one record per CDR3 protein. Of approximately 850,000 distinct CDR3 sequences in the sample, approximately 48% were seen once. Sample: blood. The receptor set was obtained from a man aged 60-69 years in good health.

With regard to this clonotype: One end of the junction is discordant with germline, which a read error may explain. This chain joins TRBV15 and TRBJ2-3; TRBD2 matches 7 bases. Per the germline V gene, CDR1 is LNHNV and CDR2 is YYDKDF (reference sequence). This CDR3 contains 17 residues. Here the CDR3 DNA reads TGCGCCACCAGCAGAGGGCCGGCGGGGGACCTCACAGATACGCAGTATTTT. Its translation: CATSRGPAGDLTDTQYF.

V usage is TRBV5-5 and J usage is TRBJ1-2; 10 bases align to TRBD1. In germline, CDR1 is SGHKS, CDR2 YYEKEE (reference sequence). This CDR3 spans 18 amino acids. Trimming removed 0 bases from V and 1 base from J; junction bases left unmatched: 9. The CDR3: CASSLALGTGALNYGYTF. The CDR3 DNA sequence: TGTGCCAGCAGCTTGGCGTTGGGGACAGGGGCCCTTAACTATGGCTACACCTTC. The full variable domain, its missing parts supplied by reference TRBV5-5 and TRBJ1-2, is DAGVTQSPTHLIKTRGQQVTLRCSPISGHKSVSWYQQVLGQGPQFIFQYYEKEERGRGNFPDRFSARQFPNYSSELNVNALLLGDSALYLCASSLALGTGALNYGYTFGSGTRLTVV.

The chain carries TRBV5-1 and TRBJ2-2; TRBD2 matches at 7 bases. Germline V CDR1 and CDR2: SGHRS, YFSETQ. The J segment lost 0 bases and the V segment lost 6 bases, leaving 8 bases of the junction unmatched. This CDR3 spans 16 amino acids. For the CDR3, the DNA is TGCGCCAGCAAAGGGGTAGCGGGTACGAACACCGGGGAGCTGTTTTTT. As protein: CASKGVAGTNTGELFF.

The chain is built from TRBV10-3 and TRBJ2-5, with D possibly TRBD1 on 6 matching bases. Germline V gene sequence: CDR1 ENHRY, CDR2 SYGVKD. V was clipped by 6 bases and J by 4 bases, with 9 bases between them. This CDR3 region has 12 residues. CDR3 nucleotide sequence: TGTGCCATCAGCCGGGACACAGAGACCCAGTACTTC. It codes for CAISRDTETQYF.

The chain joins TRBV12-3 or TRBV12-4 to TRBJ1-2, with D hard to call. The CDR3 covers 13 residues. The germline V and J ends were trimmed by 7 bases and 2 bases, with 11 bases remaining between them. DNA of the CDR3: TGTGCCAGCACCTTTCCCGGAAACTATGGCTACACCTTC. Translating gives CASTFPGNYGYTF.

The rearrangement uses TRBV6-5 and TRBJ1-3; tentatively, D is TRBD1 (5 bases). The V and J ends lost 11 bases and 0 bases respectively, with 8 bases between them. CDR3 size: 12 residues. The V gene's germline CDR1 is MNHEY and CDR2 SVGAGI. Here the CDR3 DNA reads TGTGCCTCGGGGACCTCTGGAAACACCATATATTTT. Translating gives CASGTSGNTIYF.

The table lists this clonotype with a few counts. The rearrangement joins TRBV9 to TRBJ1-2; D remains ambiguous. This CDR3 region has 15 residues. Trimming removed 0 bases from V and 4 bases from J, with 13 bases in between. Germline CDR1 SGDLS, CDR2 YYNGEE. This CDR3 reads CASSVGEPKLYGYTF. In DNA, the CDR3 is TGTGCCAGCAGCGTAGGGGAACCAAAACTCTATGGCTACACCTTC.

The table lists this clonotype with a few counts. The chain couples TRBV20-1 to TRBJ1-6; 7 nucleotides line up with TRBD1. The length of the CDR3 is 13 residues. The V gene's germline CDR1 is DFQATT and CDR2 SNEGSKA (reference sequence). This CDR3 reads CRGQTDRNSPLHF. CDR3 nucleotide sequence: TGCAGGGGACAGACAGACCGTAATTCACCCCTCCACTTT.

In nucleotides, the CDR3 is TGTGCCATCAGGGAGGACGGATGCGAGCAGTTCTTC. It codes for CAIREDGCEQFF. The chain links TRBV10-3 to TRBJ2-1, with D perhaps matching TRBD2 (5 bases). V lost 6 bases, J lost 10 bases, and 13 bases lay in between. The germline V gene encodes CDR1 ENHRY and CDR2 SYGVKD. The CDR3 runs 12 residues.

This clonotype was found a few times. This chain uses TRBV5-1 with TRBJ2-1; D perhaps matches TRBD2 (5 bases). The CDR3 totals 15 residues. CDR1 and CDR2 from the germline V gene are SGHRS and YFSETQ. V was cut by 5 bases and J by 4 bases, with 16 bases left in between. For the CDR3, the DNA is TGCGCCAGCAGTACAGCCGGGATAATGTACAATGAGCAGTTCTTC. This encodes CASSTAGIMYNEQFF. Full variable domain (missing parts from reference TRBV5-1 and TRBJ2-1): KAGVTQTPRYLIKTRGQQVTLSCSPISGHRSVSWYQQTPGQGLQFLFEYFSETQRNKGNFPGRFSGRQFSNSRSEMNVSTLELGDSALYLCASSTAGIMYNEQFFGPGTRLTVL.

This clonotype was observed at least ten times. The chain combines TRBV29-1 with TRBJ2-1; D unclear. Between the trimmed V and J ends, which lost 6 bases and 12 bases, there was a span of 12 bases. This CDR3 contains 10 residues. Germline CDR1 and CDR2: SQVTM and ANQGSEA. CDR3 nucleotide sequence: TGCAGCGTACGGACGACCGGGCAGTTCTTC. Amino acid sequence: CSVRTTGQFF.

The chain recombines TRBV5-6 with TRBJ2-4; D possibly matches TRBD1 or TRBD2 (5 bases each). The end of the DNA is better explained by TRBJ2-7, so the J call may be wrong. Germline CDR1 and CDR2: SGHDT and YYEEEE. The CDR3 sequence is 14 residues long. The CDR3 here is CASSLSGRASEQYF. The CDR3 bases are TGTGCCAGCAGCTTGAGCGGCAGGGCGAGCGAGCAGTACTTC.

This chain uses TRBV12-3 or TRBV12-4 with TRBJ2-1; D is possibly TRBD2 (6 bases). The CDR3 is made up of 13 amino acids. V was pared by 8 bases and J by 10 bases, with 18 bases between. The CDR3 loop is CASLGGLEGEQFF. CDR3 sequence (DNA): TGTGCCAGCCTTGGGGGACTCGAGGGCGAGCAGTTCTTC.

This clonotype was picked up a small number of times. This chain uses TRBV5-5 with TRBJ1-1; D not certain. This CDR3 spans 14 amino acids. The V end was cut by 0 bases, the J end by 4 bases, with 10 bases between. CDR1 SGHKS and CDR2 YYEKEE come from the germline V gene (reference sequence). This CDR3 is CASSLEVVGTEAFF. DNA for the CDR3: TGTGCCAGCAGCTTGGAGGTCGTGGGCACTGAAGCTTTCTTT.

The table lists this clonotype with a few counts. The chain uses TRBV27 and TRBJ2-3; the match to TRBD2 covers 7 bases. The CDR3 loop spans 16 amino acids. V shed 3 bases and J 0 bases; nucleotides not matched to a gene: 6. In germline, CDR1 is MNHEY, CDR2 SMNVEV (reference sequence). The CDR3 nucleotides read TGTGCCAGCAGTTTCTCCCTAGCGGCTAGCACAGATACGCAGTATTTT. It is translated as CASSFSLAASTDTQYF.

The CDR3 region has the DNA TGTGCCAGCAGTTCTTTAGCAAAGACCCAGTACTTC. Translated: CASSSLAKTQYF. This chain links TRBV6-2 or TRBV6-3 with TRBJ2-5, with D uncertain. Germline lookup yields CDR1 MNHEY and CDR2 SVGEGT. The V end lost 4 bases, the J end lost 6 bases, and 9 bases lay between the germline ends. This CDR3 spans 12 amino acids.

This clonotype has a handful of counts. This CDR3 is CASSLTRGTGFDTQYF. The CDR3 DNA follows: TGTGCCAGCAGTCTTACCCGCGGGACAGGGTTTGATACGCAGTATTTT. The V gene is TRBV27, the J gene TRBJ2-3, with 9 bases fitting TRBD1. V lost 5 bases, J lost 6 bases, and 12 bases stayed unmatched. Germline-derived CDR1 and CDR2 are MNHEY and SMNVEV (reference sequence). The CDR3 extends over 16 amino acids.

This chain links TRBV4-1 with TRBJ2-7; D is uncertain. V lost 0 bases to trimming and J lost 0 bases, with 15 bases between them. The V gene's germline CDR1 is MGHRA and CDR2 YSYEKL. The length of the CDR3 is 17 residues. The CDR3 spells CASSQDSRRPHSYEQYF. In DNA form, the CDR3 reads TGCGCCAGCAGCCAAGATTCTCGGCGGCCGCACTCCTACGAGCAGTACTTC.

This chain connects TRBV27 to TRBJ2-7, with TRBD2 as a possible D gene (6 bases). Per germline, CDR1 MNHEY and CDR2 SMNVEV (reference sequence). Trimming pared 3 bases from V and 3 bases from J, leaving 15 bases between. The CDR3 totals 15 residues. The CDR3 sequence is CASSLAGFGYYEQYF. Written as DNA, the CDR3 is TGTGCCAGCAGTTTGGCGGGGTTCGGCTACTACGAGCAGTACTTC.

There are a few counts of this clonotype. The J gene is TRBJ2-7, the V gene TRBV12-3 or TRBV12-4; TRBD2 agrees at 10 bases. The CDR3 consists of 21 residues. V was pared by 4 bases and J by 0 bases, with 21 bases of the junction left unmatched. In DNA form, the CDR3 reads TGTGCCAGCAGTTCTCGGGGGGGGACTAGCGTGGACCTGACCAGCTCCTACGAGCAGTACTTC. Its protein product is CASSSRGGTSVDLTSSYEQYF.

The J gene is TRBJ2-7, the V gene TRBV5-1; D might be TRBD1 (5 bases). Germline V CDR1 and CDR2: SGHRS, YFSETQ. The CDR3 has 15 amino acids. V gave up 0 bases and J gave up 5 bases, with 15 bases separating them. CDR3 DNA sequence: TGCGCCAGCAGCTTGGTTGGCAGGGATGTGAACGAGCAGTACTTC. Its protein product is CASSLVGRDVNEQYF.

This rearrangement joins TRBV2 to TRBJ2-7; TRBD2 matches at 8 bases. Germline V gene data show CDR1 as SNHLY and CDR2 as FYNNEI. V trimming: 8 bases; J trimming: 3 bases; junction bases outside the gene matches: 12. The CDR3 extends over 15 amino acids. In nucleotides, the CDR3 is TGTGCCAGCCTTTTTCGACTAGCGAAAATCTACGAGCAGTACTTC. As protein: CASLFRLAKIYEQYF.